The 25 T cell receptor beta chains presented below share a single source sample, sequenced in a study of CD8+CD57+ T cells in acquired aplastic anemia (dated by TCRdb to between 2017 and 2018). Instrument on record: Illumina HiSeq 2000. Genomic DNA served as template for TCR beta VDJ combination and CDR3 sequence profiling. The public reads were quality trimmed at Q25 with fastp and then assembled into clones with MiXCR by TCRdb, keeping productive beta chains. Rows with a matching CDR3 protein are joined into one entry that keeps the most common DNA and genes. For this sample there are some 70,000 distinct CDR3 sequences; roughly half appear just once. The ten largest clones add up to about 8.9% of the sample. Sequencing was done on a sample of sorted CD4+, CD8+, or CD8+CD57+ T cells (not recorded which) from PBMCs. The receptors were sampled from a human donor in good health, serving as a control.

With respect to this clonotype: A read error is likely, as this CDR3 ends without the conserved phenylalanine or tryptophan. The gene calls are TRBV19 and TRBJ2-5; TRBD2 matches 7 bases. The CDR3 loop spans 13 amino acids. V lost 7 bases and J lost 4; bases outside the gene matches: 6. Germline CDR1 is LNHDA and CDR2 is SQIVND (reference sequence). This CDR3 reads CASTVTGGETQYS. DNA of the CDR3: TGTGCCAGTACCGTAACGGGGGGAGAGACCCAGTACTCC.

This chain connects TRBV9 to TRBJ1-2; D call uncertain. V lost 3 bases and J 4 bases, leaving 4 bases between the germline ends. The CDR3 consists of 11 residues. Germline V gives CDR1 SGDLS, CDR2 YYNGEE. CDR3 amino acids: CASSGRYGYTF. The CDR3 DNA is TGTGCCAGCAGCGGCCGCTATGGCTACACCTTC.

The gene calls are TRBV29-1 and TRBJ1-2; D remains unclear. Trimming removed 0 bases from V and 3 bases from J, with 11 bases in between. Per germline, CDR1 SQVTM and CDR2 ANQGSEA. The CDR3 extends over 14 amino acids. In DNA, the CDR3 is TGCAGCGTTGAAGAGGGAAGGGCCTACTATGGCTACACCTTC. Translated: CSVEEGRAYYGYTF.

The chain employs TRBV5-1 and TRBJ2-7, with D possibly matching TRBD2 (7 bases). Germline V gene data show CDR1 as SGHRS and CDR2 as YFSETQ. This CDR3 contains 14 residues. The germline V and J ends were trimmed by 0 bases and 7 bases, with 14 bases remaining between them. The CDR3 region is CASSLVAGAGEQYF. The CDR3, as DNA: TGCGCCAGCAGCTTGGTGGCGGGGGCCGGTGAGCAGTACTTC.

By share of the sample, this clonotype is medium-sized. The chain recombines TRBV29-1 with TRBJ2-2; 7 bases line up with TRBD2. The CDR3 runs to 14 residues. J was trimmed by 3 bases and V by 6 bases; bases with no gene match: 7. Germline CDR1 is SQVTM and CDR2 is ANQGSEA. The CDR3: CSVIGGGHTGELFF. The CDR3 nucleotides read TGCAGCGTCATTGGGGGAGGGCACACCGGGGAGCTGTTTTTT.

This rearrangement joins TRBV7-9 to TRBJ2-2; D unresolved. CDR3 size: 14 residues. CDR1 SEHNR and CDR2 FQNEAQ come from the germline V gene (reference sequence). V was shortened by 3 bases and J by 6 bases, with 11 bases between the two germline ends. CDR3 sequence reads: CASSLVPAAGELFF. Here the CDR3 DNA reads TGTGCCAGCAGCTTGGTTCCCGCGGCCGGGGAGCTGTTTTTT.

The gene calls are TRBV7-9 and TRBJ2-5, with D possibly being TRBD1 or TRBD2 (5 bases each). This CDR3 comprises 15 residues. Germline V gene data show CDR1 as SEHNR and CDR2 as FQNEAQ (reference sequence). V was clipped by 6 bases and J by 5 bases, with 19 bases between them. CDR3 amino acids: CASSDLWGRGETQYF. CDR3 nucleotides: TGTGCCAGCAGTGATTTGTGGGGCCGAGGGGAGACCCAGTACTTC.

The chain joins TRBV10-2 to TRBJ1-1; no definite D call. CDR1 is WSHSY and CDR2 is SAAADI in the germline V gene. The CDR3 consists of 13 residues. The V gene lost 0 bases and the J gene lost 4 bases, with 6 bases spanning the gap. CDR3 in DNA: TGCGCCAGCAGTGAGTCGCGGGGCACTGAAGCTTTCTTT. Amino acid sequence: CASSESRGTEAFF.

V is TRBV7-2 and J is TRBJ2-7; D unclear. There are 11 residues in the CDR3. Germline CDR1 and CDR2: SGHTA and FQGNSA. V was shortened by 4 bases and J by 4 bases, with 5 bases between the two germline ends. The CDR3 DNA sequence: TGTGCCAGCAGCTCCATGTACGAGCAGTACTTC. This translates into CASSSMYEQYF.

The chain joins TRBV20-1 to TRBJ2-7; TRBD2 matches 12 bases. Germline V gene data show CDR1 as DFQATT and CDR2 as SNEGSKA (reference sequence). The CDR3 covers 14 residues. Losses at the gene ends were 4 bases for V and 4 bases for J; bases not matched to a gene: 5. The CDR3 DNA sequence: TGCAGTGCTATTCTACTAGCGGGGGGATACGAGCAGTACTTC. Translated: CSAILLAGGYEQYF.

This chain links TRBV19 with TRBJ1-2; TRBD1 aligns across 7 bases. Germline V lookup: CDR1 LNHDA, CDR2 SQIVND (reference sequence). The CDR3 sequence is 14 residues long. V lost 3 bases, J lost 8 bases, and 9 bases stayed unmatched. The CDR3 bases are TGTGCCAGTAGTATCGCCGCGACAGGGACCGGCTACACCTTC. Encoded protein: CASSIAATGTGYTF.

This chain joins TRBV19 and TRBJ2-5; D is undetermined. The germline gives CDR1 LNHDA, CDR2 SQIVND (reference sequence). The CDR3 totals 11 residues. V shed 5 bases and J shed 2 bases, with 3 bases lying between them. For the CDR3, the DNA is TGTGCCAGTAGTTCACAAGAGACCCAGTACTTC. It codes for CASSSQETQYF.

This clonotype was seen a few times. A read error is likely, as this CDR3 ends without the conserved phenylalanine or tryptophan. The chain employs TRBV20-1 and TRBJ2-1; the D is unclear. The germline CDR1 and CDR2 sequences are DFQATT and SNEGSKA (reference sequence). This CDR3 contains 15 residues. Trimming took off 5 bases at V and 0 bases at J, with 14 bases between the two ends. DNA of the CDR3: TGCAGTGCTTCCCCTCCAGCTAGCTCCTACAATGAGCAGTTCCTC. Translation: CSASPPASSYNEQFL.

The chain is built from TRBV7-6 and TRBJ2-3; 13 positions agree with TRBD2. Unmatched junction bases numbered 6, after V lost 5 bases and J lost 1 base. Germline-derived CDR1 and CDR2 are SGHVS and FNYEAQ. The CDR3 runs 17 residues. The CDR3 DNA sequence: TGTGCCAGCAGCCCTCCGGGGACTAGCGGGGGCACAGATACGCAGTATTTT. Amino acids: CASSPPGTSGGTDTQYF.

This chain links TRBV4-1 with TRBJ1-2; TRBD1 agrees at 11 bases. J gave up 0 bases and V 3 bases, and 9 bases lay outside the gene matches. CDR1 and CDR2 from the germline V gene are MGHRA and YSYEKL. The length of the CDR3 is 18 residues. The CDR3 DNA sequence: TGCGCCAGCAGCCAGACCCCCGGGACAGGGGGTGCTAACTATGGCTACACCTTC. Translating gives CASSQTPGTGGANYGYTF.

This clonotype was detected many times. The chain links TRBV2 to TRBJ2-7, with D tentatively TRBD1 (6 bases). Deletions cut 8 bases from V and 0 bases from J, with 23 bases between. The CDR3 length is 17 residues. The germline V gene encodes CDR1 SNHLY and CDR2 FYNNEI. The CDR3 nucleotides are TGTGCCAGCTCCGGGACAACAGTATGGCTCAGCTCCTACGAGCAGTACTTC. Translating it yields CASSGTTVWLSSYEQYF.

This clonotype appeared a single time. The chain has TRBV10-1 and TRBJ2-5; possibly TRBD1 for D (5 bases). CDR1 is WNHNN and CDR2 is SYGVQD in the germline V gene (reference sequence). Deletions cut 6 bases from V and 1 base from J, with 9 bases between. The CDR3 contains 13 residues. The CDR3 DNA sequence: TGCGCCAGCAGCCGACAGTCCCAAGAGACCCAGTACTTC. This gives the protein CASSRQSQETQYF.

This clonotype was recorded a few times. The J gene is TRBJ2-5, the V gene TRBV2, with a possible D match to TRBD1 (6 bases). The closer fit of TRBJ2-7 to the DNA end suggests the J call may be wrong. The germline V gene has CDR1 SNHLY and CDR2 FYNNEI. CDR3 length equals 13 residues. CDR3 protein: CASSEGTDYEQYF. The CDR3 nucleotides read TGTGCCAGCAGTGAAGGGACAGACTACGAGCAGTACTTC.

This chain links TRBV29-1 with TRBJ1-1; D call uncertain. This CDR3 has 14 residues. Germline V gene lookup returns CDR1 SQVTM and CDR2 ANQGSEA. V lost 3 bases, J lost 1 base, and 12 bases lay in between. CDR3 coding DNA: TGCAGCGTTGAGGTTGAAAAAAGGAACACTGAAGCTTTCTTT. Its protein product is CSVEVEKRNTEAFF. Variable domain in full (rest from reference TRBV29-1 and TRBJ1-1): SAVISQKPSRDICQRGTSLTIQCQVDSQVTMMFWYRQQPGQSLTLIATANQGSEATYESGFVIDKFPISRPNLTFSTLTVSNMSPEDSSIYLCSVEVEKRNTEAFFGQGTRLTVV.

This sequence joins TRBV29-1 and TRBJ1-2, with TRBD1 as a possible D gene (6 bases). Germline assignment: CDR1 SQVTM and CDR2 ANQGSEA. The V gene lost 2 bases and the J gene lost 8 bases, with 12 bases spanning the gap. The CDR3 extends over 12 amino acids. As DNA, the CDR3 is TGCAGCGTTGAAACCAGGGGTGGCGGCTACACCTTC. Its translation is CSVETRGGGYTF.

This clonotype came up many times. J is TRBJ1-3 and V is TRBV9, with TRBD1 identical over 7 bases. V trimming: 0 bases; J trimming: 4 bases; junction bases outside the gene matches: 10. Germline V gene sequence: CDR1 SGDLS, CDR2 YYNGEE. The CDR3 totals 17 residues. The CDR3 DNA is TGTGCCAGCAGCGTAGGAACAGGGGCGAGTGTGGGAAACACCATATATTTT. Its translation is CASSVGTGASVGNTIYF.

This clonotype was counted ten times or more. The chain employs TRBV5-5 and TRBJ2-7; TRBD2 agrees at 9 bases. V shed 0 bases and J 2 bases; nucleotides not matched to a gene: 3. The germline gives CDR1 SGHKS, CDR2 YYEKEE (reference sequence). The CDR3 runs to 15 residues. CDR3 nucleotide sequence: TGTGCCAGCAGCTTGGGGACTAGCGCTACCTACGAGCAGTACTTC. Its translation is CASSLGTSATYEQYF.

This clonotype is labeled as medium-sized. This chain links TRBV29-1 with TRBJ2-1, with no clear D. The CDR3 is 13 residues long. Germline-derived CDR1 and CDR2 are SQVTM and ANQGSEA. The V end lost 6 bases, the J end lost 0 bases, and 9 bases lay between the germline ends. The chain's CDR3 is CSVDFRSYNEQFF. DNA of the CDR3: TGCAGCGTCGACTTCCGCTCCTACAATGAGCAGTTCTTC.

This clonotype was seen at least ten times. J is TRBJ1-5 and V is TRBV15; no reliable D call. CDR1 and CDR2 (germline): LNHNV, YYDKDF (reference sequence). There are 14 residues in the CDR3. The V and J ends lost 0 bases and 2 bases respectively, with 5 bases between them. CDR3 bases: TGTGCCACCAGCAGAGATAGGGGCAATCAGCCCCAGCATTTT. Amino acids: CATSRDRGNQPQHF.

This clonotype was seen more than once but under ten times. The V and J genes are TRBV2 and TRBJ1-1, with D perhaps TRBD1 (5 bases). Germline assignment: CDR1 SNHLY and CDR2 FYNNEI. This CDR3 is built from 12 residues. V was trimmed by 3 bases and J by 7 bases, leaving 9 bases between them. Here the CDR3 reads CASSEQGGEAFF. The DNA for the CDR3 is TGTGCCAGCAGTGAGCAGGGCGGTGAAGCTTTCTTT.